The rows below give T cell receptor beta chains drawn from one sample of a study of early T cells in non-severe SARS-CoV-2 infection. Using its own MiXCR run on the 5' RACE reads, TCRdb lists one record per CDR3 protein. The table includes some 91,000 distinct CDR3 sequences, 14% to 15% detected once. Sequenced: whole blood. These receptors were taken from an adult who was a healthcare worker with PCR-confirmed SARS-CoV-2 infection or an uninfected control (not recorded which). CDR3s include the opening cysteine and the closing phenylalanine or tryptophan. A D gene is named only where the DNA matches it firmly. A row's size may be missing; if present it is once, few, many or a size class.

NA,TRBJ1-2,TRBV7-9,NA,TGTGCCAGCAGCTTAACGAGAGGGAATACCTATGGCTACACCTTC,CASSLTRGNTYGYTF
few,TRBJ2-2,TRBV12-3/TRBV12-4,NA,TGTGCCAGCCGAGTGCTGGGTGCCGGGGAGCTGTTTTTT,CASRVLGAGELFF
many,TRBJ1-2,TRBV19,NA,TGTGCCAGTAGTATCTTCGGACAGCCCTATGGCTACACCTTC,CASSIFGQPYGYTF
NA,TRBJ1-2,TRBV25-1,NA,TGTGCCAGCAGCTGGAAGGGTCAGAACTATGGCTACACCTTC,CASSWKGQNYGYTF
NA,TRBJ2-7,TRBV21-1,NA,TGTGCCAGCAGCAAAACGGGGTCCAGGGCCAAGGCCGAGCAGTACTTC,CASSKTGSRAKAEQYF
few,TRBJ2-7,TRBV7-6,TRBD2,TGTGCCAGCAGCTTATTATCCGGGACTAGCGGGTACGAGCAGTACTTC,CASSLLSGTSGYEQYF
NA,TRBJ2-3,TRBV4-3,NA,TGCGCCAGCAGCGTTGATTGGGTGACTAACGCAGATACGCAGTATTTT,CASSVDWVTNADTQYF
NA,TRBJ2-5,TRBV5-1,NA,TGCGCCAGCAGCTTGACGGAGCCCGACCAGACCCAGTACTTC,CASSLTEPDQTQYF
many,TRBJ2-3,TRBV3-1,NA,TGTGCCAGCAGCCAAAACGTTGCAGATACGCAGTATTTT,CASSQNVADTQYF
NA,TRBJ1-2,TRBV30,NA,TGTGCCTGGATTGCGAGATGGAAGGCCTACACCTTC,CAWIARWKAYTF
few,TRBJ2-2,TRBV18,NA,TGTGCCAGCTCACCAGACACCTACGCTACCGGGGAGCTGTTTTTT,CASSPDTYATGELFF
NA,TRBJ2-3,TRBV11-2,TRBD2,TGTGCCAGCAGCACAGCGGGAGGCTCAGATACGCAGTATTTT,CASSTAGGSDTQYF
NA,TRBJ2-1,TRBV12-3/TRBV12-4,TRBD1,TGTGCCAGCAGCCGGACAGGGGGCACTGAGCAGTTCTTC,CASSRTGGTEQFF
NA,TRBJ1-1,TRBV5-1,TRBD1,TGCGCCAGCAGCTTGGTAGGGACAGGAGACACTGAAGCTTTCTTT,CASSLVGTGDTEAFF
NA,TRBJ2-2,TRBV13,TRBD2,TGTGCCAGCAGCTTAGCGGCGGGAGTGGGCACCGGGGAGCTGTTTTTT,CASSLAAGVGTGELFF
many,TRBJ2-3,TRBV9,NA,TGTGCCAGCAGCGTCGGCGGCACAGATACGCAGTATTTT,CASSVGGTDTQYF
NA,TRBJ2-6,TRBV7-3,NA,TGTGCCTCCAAGGGGTCCTCTGGGGCCAACGTCCTGACTTTC,CASKGSSGANVLTF
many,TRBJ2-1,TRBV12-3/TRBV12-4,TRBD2,TGTGCCAGCAGTTTATTATTTTTGGGGGGGGATGAGCAGTTCTTC,CASSLLFLGGDEQFF
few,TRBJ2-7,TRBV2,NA,TGTGCCAGCAGCGAACGGTCCCTCTACGAGCAGTACTTC,CASSERSLYEQYF
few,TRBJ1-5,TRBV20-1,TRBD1,TGCAGTGCCGGACAGGGTATCAATCAGCCCCAGCATTTT,CSAGQGINQPQHF
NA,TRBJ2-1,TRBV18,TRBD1,TGTGCCAGCTCACCCCGGACAGGGGGTATTACCTACAATGAGCAGTTCTTC,CASSPRTGGITYNEQFF
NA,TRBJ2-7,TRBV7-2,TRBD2,TGTGCCAGCAGCCCAGATAGCGGGGGGAGCTCCTACGAGCAGTACTTC,CASSPDSGGSSYEQYF
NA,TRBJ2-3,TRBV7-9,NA,TGTGCCAGCAGCTTACCCCCAGGGTTTACGCAGTATTTT,CASSLPPGFTQYF
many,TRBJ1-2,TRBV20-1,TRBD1,TGCAGTGTGGACAGGGTGTTTGGCTACACCTTC,CSVDRVFGYTF